The T cell receptor (beta chain) under discussion was sequenced for a study of CD8+CD57+ T cells in acquired aplastic anemia. V dropped 0 bases and J dropped 5 bases, with 11 bases sitting between them. The CDR3 spans 14 residues. CDR1 is SGHRS, CDR2 YFSETQ, per germline. TCR beta VDJ and CDR3 profiling used genomic DNA as template. One entry per CDR3 protein results from TCRdb running MiXCR on the reads. The sample lists tens of thousands of distinct CDR3 sequences, more than 40% occurring once. Many counts were recorded for this clonotype. The chain couples TRBV5-1 to TRBJ2-5; D might be TRBD1 (6 bases). Sequenced: sorted CD4+, CD8+, or CD8+CD57+ T cells (not recorded which) from PBMCs. The sequence was collected from a human donor in good health, serving as a control. Written as DNA, the CDR3 is TGCGCCAGCAGCTTGGAGGGGGTCTTGGAGACCCAGTACTTC. Translation: CASSLEGVLETQYF.